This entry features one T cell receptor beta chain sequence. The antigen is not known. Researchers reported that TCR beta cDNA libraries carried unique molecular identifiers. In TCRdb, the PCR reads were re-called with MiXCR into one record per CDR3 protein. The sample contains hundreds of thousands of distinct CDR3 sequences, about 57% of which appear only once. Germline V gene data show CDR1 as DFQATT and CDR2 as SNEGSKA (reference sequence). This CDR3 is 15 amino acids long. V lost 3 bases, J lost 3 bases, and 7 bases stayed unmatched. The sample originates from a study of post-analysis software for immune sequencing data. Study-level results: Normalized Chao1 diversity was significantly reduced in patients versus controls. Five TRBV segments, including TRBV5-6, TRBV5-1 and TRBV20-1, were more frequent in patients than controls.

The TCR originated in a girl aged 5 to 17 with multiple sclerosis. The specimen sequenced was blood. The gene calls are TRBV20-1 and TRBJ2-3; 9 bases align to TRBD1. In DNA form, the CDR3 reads TGCAGTGCTAGGGCAGGGACAGGGAAGACAGATACGCAGTATTTT. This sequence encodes CSARAGTGKTDTQYF.